The 11 T cell receptor beta chains given below trace back to one sample, sequenced in a study of OX40 agonist ivuxolimab in advanced cancers. Produced via immunoSEQ multiplex PCR; TCRdb's table is partial and in-frame only. The sample yields 50,000 to 55,000 clones, over 70% seen once. Sequenced here: CD4+ or CD8+ T cells sorted from blood, sampled in a trial of the OX40 agonist ivuxolimab. The source is an adult with an advanced solid tumor such as melanoma, head and neck, liver or kidney cancer.

Only one count was recorded for this clone. Other DNA sequences within the sample encode an identical CDR3. The chain employs TRBV5-1 and TRBJ2-7; a weak D match, TRBD1 (5 bases). Trimming pared 4 bases from V and 0 bases from J, leaving 11 bases between. The CDR3 has 14 residues. Germline V gene sequence: CDR1 SGHRS, CDR2 YFSETQ. The CDR3 region has the DNA TGCGCCAGCAGCCCCGTCGACAGCTCCTACGAGCAGTACTTC. Translating it yields CASSPVDSSYEQYF. The full variable domain, rest sourced from reference TRBV5-1 and TRBJ2-7, is KAGVTQTPRYLIKTRGQQVTLSCSPISGHRSVSWYQQTPGQGLQFLFEYFSETQRNKGNFPGRFSGRQFSNSRSEMNVSTLELGDSALYLCASSPVDSSYEQYFGPGTRLTVT.

The chain carries TRBV7-6 and TRBJ2-5; D possibly corresponds to TRBD1 (6 bases). Trimming pared 1 base from V and 14 bases from J, leaving 17 bases between. CDR1 and CDR2 (germline): SGHVS, FNYEAQ. The CDR3 runs 13 residues. Written as DNA, the CDR3 is TGTGCCAGCAGCTTAGGGCAGGGGTTTAACCCCTACTTC. Its translation is CASSLGQGFNPYF.

The rearrangement links TRBV28 to TRBJ2-1, with 7 nucleotides matching TRBD2. The CDR3 runs to 19 residues. From germline, CDR1 is MDHEN and CDR2 SYDVKM. With V trimmed by 3 bases and J by 2 bases, 16 bases remained unmatched. The CDR3 region is CASSLLTARRGVPYNEQFF. CDR3 bases: TGTGCCAGCAGTTTGCTGACTGCCCGACGGGGGGTCCCCTACAATGAGCAGTTCTTC.

The chain employs TRBV29-1 and TRBJ2-1, with no clear D. Germline CDR1 and CDR2: SQVTM and ANQGSEA. V was shortened by 5 bases and J by 0 bases, with 8 bases between the two germline ends. This CDR3 is built from 13 residues. In DNA, the CDR3 is TGCAGCGTTCGGACGACCTCCTACAATGAGCAGTTCTTC. This translates into CSVRTTSYNEQFF.

This clone appeared a few times. This chain uses TRBV10-3 with TRBJ1-1; 7 bases are shared with TRBD1. Germline loops: CDR1 ENHRY, CDR2 SYGVKD. V lost 6 bases, J lost 1 base, and 8 bases stayed unmatched. The CDR3 covers 15 residues. CDR3 sequence: CAIRGSDRANTEAFF. CDR3 DNA sequence: TGTGCCATCAGGGGTTCTGACAGGGCGAACACTGAAGCTTTCTTT.

As DNA, the CDR3 is TGCGCCAGCAGCCAAAACGCCGGGCCTTACAATGAGCAGTTCTTC. It translates to CASSQNAGPYNEQFF. V gene TRBV4-3 combines with J gene TRBJ2-1; D unresolved. The germline V gene encodes CDR1 LGHNA and CDR2 YSLEER. V gave up 2 bases and J gave up 4 bases, with 12 bases separating them. CDR3 size: 15 residues.

The genes are TRBV18 and TRBJ2-5; D is tentatively TRBD1 or TRBD2 (5 bases each). Germline CDR1 KGHSH, CDR2 LQKENI. This CDR3 region has 14 residues. The V gene lost 3 bases and the J gene lost 5 bases, with 13 bases spanning the gap. The CDR3 region has the DNA TGTGCCAGCTCACCCAGACGGGGCTGGGAGACCCAGTACTTC. Amino acids: CASSPRRGWETQYF.

This clone was observed a handful of times. The V gene is TRBV10-1, the J gene TRBJ1-2; TRBD1 matches 7 bases. The length of the CDR3 is 16 residues. The germline V gene encodes CDR1 WNHNN and CDR2 SYGVQD (reference sequence). The V segment lost 3 bases and the J segment 8 bases; nucleotides outside the gene matches: 15. The CDR3 region is CASSDSHGTEIRGYTF. The CDR3 region has the DNA TGCGCCAGCAGTGATTCTCACGGGACAGAGATTCGGGGCTACACCTTC.

The gene calls are TRBV7-9 and TRBJ2-7, with TRBD1 matching 10 bases. The CDR3 consists of 14 residues. The germline V gene encodes CDR1 SEHNR and CDR2 FQNEAQ (reference sequence). The V segment lost 10 bases and the J segment 2 bases; nucleotides outside the gene matches: 8. CDR3 protein: CATVPGTGAYEQYF. CDR3 DNA: TGTGCCACCGTCCCCGGGACAGGGGCCTACGAGCAGTACTTC.

The chain employs TRBV7-9 and TRBJ2-1; TRBD2 matches at 14 bases. This CDR3 spans 18 amino acids. Trimming removed 7 bases from V and 6 bases from J; junction bases left unmatched: 14. Germline V gene sequence: CDR1 SEHNR, CDR2 FQNEAQ (reference sequence). CDR3 in DNA: TGTGCCAGCATCCCCCGAAGGACTAGCGGGAGGCATGTCAATGAGCAGTTCTTC. Amino acid sequence: CASIPRRTSGRHVNEQFF.

V usage is TRBV7-2 and J usage is TRBJ1-1, with D possibly being TRBD1 (6 bases). Germline V CDR1 and CDR2: SGHTA, FQGNSA. CDR3 length: 15 residues. V lost 5 bases and J lost 0, with 13 bases in between. The CDR3 loop reads CASSPGVGMNTEAFF. Written as DNA, the CDR3 is TGTGCCAGCAGCCCAGGGGTAGGTATGAACACTGAAGCTTTCTTT.